The 25 T cell receptor beta chains given below trace back to one sample, sequenced in a study of prognosis after radiotherapy for stage I lung cancer. Two-round multiplex PCR amplified TCR beta CDR3 from genomic DNA. Primers specific to each TRBV and TRBJ gene drove first-round PCR. TCRdb reanalysed the multiplex PCR reads using MiXCR and keeps one entry per CDR3 protein. The table records fewer than 20,000 distinct CDR3 sequences, around 47% of them present only once. Sample: PBMCs, taken before or after stereotactic body radiation therapy (not recorded which). The receptors come from a donor aged 50 or older with non-small cell lung cancer.

The CDR3 sequence: CASSARTSGRAYNEQFF. CDR3 DNA sequence: TGTGCCAGCAGCGCCCGGACTAGCGGGAGAGCGTACAATGAGCAGTTCTTC. The chain uses TRBV7-2 and TRBJ2-1; 13 nucleotides agree with TRBD2. V shed 5 bases, J shed 4 bases, and the junction held 8 bases outside the gene matches. This CDR3 contains 17 residues. From germline, CDR1 is SGHTA and CDR2 FQGNSA.

This clonotype was observed many times. An end of the junction differs from the germline gene, which may be a read error. The chain is built from TRBV7-6 and TRBJ1-2; 7 bases match TRBD1. The germline gives CDR1 SGHVS, CDR2 FNYEAQ. This CDR3 is 13 amino acids long. CDR3 sequence (DNA): TGTGCCAGCAGCTTGGTAGGGGGCAATGGCCACACCTTC. It specifies CASSLVGGNGHTF.

This clonotype was found many times. The V and J genes are TRBV19 and TRBJ2-3, with TRBD1 matching over 9 bases. The junction had 10 bases not matched to a gene; V was cut back by 4 bases and J by 5 bases. Germline V gene sequence: CDR1 LNHDA, CDR2 SQIVND (reference sequence). CDR3 length: 16 amino acids. CDR3 nucleotide sequence: TGTGCCAGTAGTACTCCTCCGGGACAGGGAAGAGATACGCAGTATTTT. It is translated as CASSTPPGQGRDTQYF.

This clonotype appeared a single time. The chain is built from TRBV27 and TRBJ2-2; D is undetermined. V was shortened by 6 bases and J by 8 bases, with 10 bases between the two germline ends. The CDR3 sequence is 12 residues long. Germline lookup yields CDR1 MNHEY and CDR2 SMNVEV (reference sequence). CDR3 sequence: CASSQPGGELFF. In DNA form, the CDR3 reads TGTGCCAGCAGCCAACCCGGGGGGGAGCTGTTTTTT.

This clonotype was recorded only once. The V gene is TRBV6-2 or TRBV6-3, the J gene TRBJ2-7; perhaps TRBD1 as D (6 bases). Looked up from germline, CDR1 is MNHEY and CDR2 is SVGEGT. The ends were cut back, 4 bases at V and 0 bases at J, with 13 bases in the middle. The CDR3 is 15 amino acids. The CDR3 region has the DNA TGTGCCAGCAGTTCCACAGGGTCCCCCTCCTACGAGCAGTACTTC. Translating it yields CASSSTGSPSYEQYF.

This clonotype has a count of ten or more. This sequence joins TRBV7-3 and TRBJ2-3; 14 nucleotides agree with TRBD2. Germline CDR1 reads SGHTA; CDR2 reads FQGTGA. With V trimmed by 5 bases and J by 7 bases, 8 bases remained unmatched. The CDR3 has 16 residues. In nucleotides, the CDR3 is TGTGCCAGCAGCCAAGGGACTAGCGGGGGATCCTATACGCAGTATTTT. Its protein product is CASSQGTSGGSYTQYF.

This clonotype was counted at least ten times. The chain uses TRBV6-2 or TRBV6-3 and TRBJ2-5; 9 nucleotides agree with TRBD1. Germline V gene data show CDR1 as MNHEY and CDR2 as SVGEGT. Unmatched junction bases numbered 9, after V lost 6 bases and J lost 1 base. The CDR3 is 16 residues long. The CDR3 region is CASRDGTGKIQETQYF. DNA for the CDR3: TGTGCCAGCAGAGACGGGACAGGGAAAATCCAAGAGACCCAGTACTTC.

A remark on this clonotype: A read error may produce the germline difference seen at one junction end. The J gene is TRBJ2-7, the V gene TRBV6-2 or TRBV6-3; 7 nucleotides align to TRBD1. CDR1 is MNHEY and CDR2 is SVGEGT in the germline V gene. The CDR3 totals 14 residues. The DNA of the CDR3 is TGTACCAGCAGTGAAACAGACAGGGTCTACGAGAAGTACTTC. Residues: CTSSETDRVYEKYF.

This clonotype has ten or more counts. The chain couples TRBV9 to TRBJ2-3, with D uncertain. Trimming shortened V by 4 bases and J by 6 bases, and 6 bases separated the two germline ends. The germline gives CDR1 SGDLS, CDR2 YYNGEE. This CDR3 region has 11 residues. The CDR3 here is CASSHRDTQYF. CDR3 bases: TGTGCCAGCAGCCATCGGGATACGCAGTATTTT.

The rearrangement joins TRBV7-9 to TRBJ2-3; 7 nucleotides align to TRBD2. Trimming at V came to 0 bases and at J to 2 bases, leaving 11 bases not matched to a gene. CDR3 size: 18 residues. The germline V gene encodes CDR1 SEHNR and CDR2 FQNEAQ (reference sequence). CDR3 coding DNA: TGTGCCAGCAGCTTAGCGCGGGGCTGGGCGGGAGTCACAGATACGCAGTATTTT. It translates to CASSLARGWAGVTDTQYF.

A note on this clonotype: A far larger clone differs by one base, so this is likely a read error. The chain combines TRBV7-9 with TRBJ2-7, with 8 bases aligning to TRBD2. Germline CDR1 is SEHNR and CDR2 is FQNEAQ (reference sequence). The V segment lost 4 bases and the J segment 6 bases; nucleotides outside the gene matches: 11. CDR3 length: 15 residues. CDR3 region: CASSYPSGGVAEQYF. CDR3 DNA sequence: TGTGCCAGCAGCTATCCCAGCGGGGGTGTGGCCGAGCAGTACTTC.

This clonotype was seen just once. A single base is all that separates this from a far larger clone, so a read error is likely. The conserved final phenylalanine or tryptophan is absent from the CDR3, which likely points to a read error. The genes are TRBV6-8 and TRBJ2-2, with 12 bases identical to TRBD2. V shed 7 bases and J 3 bases; nucleotides not matched to a gene: 12. The V gene's germline CDR1 is MNHGY and CDR2 SAAAGT. This CDR3 has 18 residues. CDR3 in DNA: TGTGCCAGCACTCCCACCGGGCTAGCGGGGGGGGACACCGGGGAGCTGTTTGTT. Its translation: CASTPTGLAGGDTGELFV.

The sample holds a few counts of this clonotype. This likely stems from a read error, as it lies one base from a far larger clone. This chain joins TRBV6-2 or TRBV6-3 and TRBJ2-2; D possibly corresponds to TRBD1 (5 bases). V was pared by 6 bases and J by 5 bases, with 19 bases between. Germline CDR1 reads MNHEY; CDR2 reads SVGEGT. This CDR3 comprises 16 residues. CDR3 DNA: TGTGCCAGCAGCCTGGGGCCCGTGGGATTGACCGGGGAGCTGTTTTTT. Amino acids: CASSLGPVGLTGELFF.

This clonotype appeared many times. The V call is TRBV6-2 or TRBV6-3, the J call TRBJ2-4; 8 positions match TRBD2. The CDR3 has 14 amino acids. With 11 bases clipped from V and 0 bases from J, the junction kept 6 bases outside the gene matches. Germline assignment: CDR1 MNHEY and CDR2 SVGEGT. CDR3 region: CALREGPAKNIQYF. Here the CDR3 DNA reads TGTGCCCTTCGGGAGGGCCCAGCCAAAAACATTCAGTACTTC.

This chain links TRBV11-2 with TRBJ2-1; TRBD1 or TRBD2 may be the D gene (5 bases each). There are 15 residues in the CDR3. Germline values: CDR1 SGHAT, CDR2 FQNNGV. Trimming shortened V by 1 base and J by 10 bases, and 17 bases separated the two germline ends. The CDR3 bases are TGTGCCAGCAGCTTAGTTGGGTTGGGGGAAGGGGAGCAGTTCTTC. Translated, it gives CASSLVGLGEGEQFF.

As for this clonotype: One end of the junction varies from germline; a read error may be responsible. The chain links TRBV6-5 to TRBJ1-4; unclear D gene. CDR3 length equals 15 residues. CDR1 and CDR2 (germline): MNHEY, SVGAGI. CDR3 amino acids: CASSYSFSRVEKMFF. CDR3 coding DNA: TGTGCCAGCAGTTACTCGTTCTCTAGGGTTGAAAAAATGTTTTTT.

The chain carries TRBV2 and TRBJ1-2; 9 bases are shared with TRBD1. Germline values: CDR1 SNHLY, CDR2 FYNNEI. J gave up 2 bases and V 5 bases, and 6 bases lay outside the gene matches. There are 15 residues in the CDR3. The CDR3 DNA reads as TGTGCCAGCAGTCGAACAGGGGGCGCGAACTATGGCTACACCTTC. Protein product: CASSRTGGANYGYTF.

V and J are TRBV6-2 or TRBV6-3 and TRBJ2-1, with 11 bases matching TRBD2. The CDR3 has 15 residues. The J segment lost 0 bases and the V segment lost 5 bases, leaving 0 bases of the junction unmatched. CDR1 and CDR2 from the germline V gene are MNHEY and SVGEGT. The CDR3 here is CASSTSGSSYNEQFF. DNA of the CDR3: TGTGCCAGCAGTACTAGCGGGAGCTCCTACAATGAGCAGTTCTTC.

The chain recombines TRBV2 with TRBJ1-4; TRBD1 matches 11 bases. Germline values: CDR1 SNHLY, CDR2 FYNNEI. The V segment lost 8 bases and the J segment 8 bases; nucleotides outside the gene matches: 7. The CDR3 totals 14 residues. Here the CDR3 reads CASGLDRGQEKLFF. CDR3 DNA: TGTGCCAGCGGTTTGGACAGGGGGCAGGAAAAACTGTTTTTT.

Comment on this clonotype: The junction differs from germline at one of its ends, possibly a read error. The chain couples TRBV20-1 to TRBJ1-6; D gene ambiguous. The CDR3 runs 17 residues. Germline CDR1 and CDR2: DFQATT and SNEGSKA (reference sequence). The CDR3 protein is CSSRGAVGDIYNSPLHF. Written as DNA, the CDR3 is TGCAGTTCTAGAGGCGCCGTCGGTGACATCTACAATTCACCCCTCCACTTT.

This clonotype turned up a few times. This chain links TRBV29-1 with TRBJ1-1; TRBD1 agrees at 9 bases. CDR1 is SQVTM, CDR2 ANQGSEA, per germline. Unmatched junction bases numbered 7, after V lost 4 bases and J lost 4 bases. The CDR3 totals 14 residues. Written as DNA, the CDR3 is TGCAGCGTTGGGGGACAGGGAGTCTTCACTGAAGCTTTCTTT. It encodes CSVGGQGVFTEAFF. The entire variable domain, with the rest obtained from reference TRBV29-1 and TRBJ1-1, is as follows: SAVISQKPSRDICQRGTSLTIQCQVDSQVTMMFWYRQQPGQSLTLIATANQGSEATYESGFVIDKFPISRPNLTFSTLTVSNMSPEDSSIYLCSVGGQGVFTEAFFGQGTRLTVV.

This clonotype was observed a single time. The CDR3 spells CASSYTVYFSGVSYNEQFF. The CDR3 nucleotides read TGTGCCAGCAGTTATACGGTGTACTTTAGCGGGGTCTCCTACAATGAGCAGTTCTTC. The chain has TRBV12-3 or TRBV12-4 and TRBJ2-1; 8 bases agree with TRBD2. This CDR3 is built from 19 residues. V shed 4 bases and J 0 bases; nucleotides not matched to a gene: 14.

In this sample, this clonotype turned up many times. The rearrangement links TRBV5-5 to TRBJ1-1; D remains ambiguous. The V end lost 1 base, the J end lost 0 bases, and 7 bases lay between the germline ends. CDR3 length: 14 residues. Germline V lookup: CDR1 SGHKS, CDR2 YYEKEE (reference sequence). The CDR3 DNA is TGTGCCAGCAGCTTGTCCCTGATGAACACTGAAGCTTTCTTT. This codes for CASSLSLMNTEAFF.

This clonotype was counted once. The chain links TRBV19 to TRBJ2-2, with D unclear. The CDR3 runs to 14 residues. With 5 bases removed from V and 2 bases from J, the gap between germline ends came to 9 bases. Germline V lookup: CDR1 LNHDA, CDR2 SQIVND (reference sequence). The CDR3 DNA is TGTGCCAGTAGTTCGGTCGGCAACACCGGGGAGCTGTTTTTT. Protein sequence: CASSSVGNTGELFF.

This chain connects TRBV27 to TRBJ2-7, with 9 bases lining up with TRBD2. In germline, CDR1 is MNHEY, CDR2 SMNVEV (reference sequence). Trimming removed 5 bases from V and 4 bases from J; junction bases left unmatched: 9. This CDR3 has 15 residues. The CDR3 sequence: CASSLLTSGDYEQYF. CDR3 DNA sequence: TGTGCCAGCAGTCTTCTGACTAGCGGAGATTACGAGCAGTACTTC.